Included here is one T cell receptor beta chain sequence, with context. Authors' analysis steps: Junction-only sequences without quality scores were provided by ImmunoSEQ, so filtering was different. Some clones are missing from TCRdb's copy, which holds only in-frame ones; the method was immunoSEQ multiplex PCR. Clone size and V and J calls were adopted from that table, with D and trimming inferred from the DNA. Of a few million clones listed, roughly 95% are singletons. The data are from a study of shared clonotypes between healthy human individuals. Study summary: Researchers drew samples from a couple of women and a few men aged 18 to 49.

Germline V lookup: CDR1 MNHNS, CDR2 SASEGT. The V gene end was trimmed by 5 bases and the J gene end by 5 bases; junction bases not matched to a gene: 10. The CDR3 loop spans 15 amino acids. Selected positively for CCR7 and CD45RO-negative, naive CD8 cells excluded terminally differentiated effector memory CD45RA+ cells. The donors were adults (healthy and HIV-negative) with no recent acute infections or vaccinations. The gene calls are TRBV6-1 and TRBJ2-3; TRBD2 agrees at 7 bases. The source is a man younger than 35 in good health. Some clones in this sample may be carry-over from other donors' samples. Specimen: naive CD8+ T cells from PBMCs. The CDR3, as DNA: TGTGCCAGCAGTCCCACTACCACGGGGGGAGATACGCAGTATTTT. This codes for CASSPTTTGGDTQYF.